Listed below are T cell receptor beta chains from one sample, sequenced in a study of response to subunit inactivated influenza vaccine. One entry per CDR3 protein results from TCRdb running MiXCR on the RT-PCR reads. The sample yields around 160,000 distinct CDR3 sequences, about 11% seen once. The material was non-naive T cells sorted from PBMCs, obtained around seven weeks after vaccination. All receptors come from a man aged 45-65 years who received an inactivated influenza vaccine. The CDR3 runs from the conserved cysteine through the conserved F or W. A D gene is named only where the DNA matches it firmly. Size tells how often a clone was seen (once, few, many) or the class of an expanded clone, and some rows leave it out.

V,size,J,D,length,CDR3,DNA
TRBV7-2,many,TRBJ2-1,-,14,CASSTPNLYNEQFF,TGTGCCAGCAGCACCCCTAACCTCTACAATGAGCAGTTCTTC
TRBV7-8,few,TRBJ2-7,-,14,CASSSSTGAYEQYF,TGTGCCAGCAGCTCGTCGACAGGCGCGTACGAGCAGTACTTC
TRBV7-8,few,TRBJ1-2,-,13,CASSLDREVGYTF,TGTGCCAGCAGCTTAGACAGGGAGGTTGGCTACACCTTC
TRBV28,-,TRBJ1-5,-,16,CASSLIPAGANQPQHF,TGTGCCAGCAGTTTAATTCCGGCGGGGGCCAATCAGCCCCAGCATTTT
TRBV11-2,-,TRBJ1-2,TRBD1,15,CASSPNRDRGGGYTF,TGTGCCAGCAGCCCCAACCGGGACAGGGGAGGTGGCTACACCTTC
TRBV20-1,-,TRBJ2-7,TRBD2,16,CSASQMGGSGGDEQYF,TGCAGTGCTAGTCAGATGGGCGGGAGTGGAGGCGACGAGCAGTACTTC
TRBV27,few,TRBJ1-6,-,16,CASSPTLGAYNSPLHF,TGTGCCAGCAGTCCAACTCTGGGCGCATATAATTCACCCCTCCACTTT
TRBV20-1,-,TRBJ1-1,-,12,CSAGPLGAGAFF,TGCAGTGCTGGCCCATTGGGGGCCGGAGCTTTCTTT
TRBV7-9,-,TRBJ2-5,-,13,CASSQWSQETQYF,TGTGCCAGCAGCCAATGGTCCCAAGAGACCCAGTACTTC
TRBV5-1,few,TRBJ2-7,-,16,CASSLDGPDVAYEQYF,TGCGCCAGCAGCTTGGATGGCCCGGATGTTGCCTACGAGCAGTACTTC
TRBV29-1,-,TRBJ2-5,-,15,CSVQTPGGEEETQYF,TGCAGCGTCCAAACTCCCGGAGGGGAGGAAGAGACCCAGTACTTC
TRBV5-3,once,TRBJ2-5,TRBD1,12,CARSRDSRAQYF,TGTGCCAGAAGCAGGGACAGCAGGGCCCAGTACTTC
TRBV5-1,-,TRBJ1-4,-,15,CASSLGGRVAEKLFF,TGCGCCAGCAGCTTGGGGGGCAGGGTCGCTGAAAAACTGTTTTTT
TRBV7-9,-,TRBJ2-5,TRBD1,15,CASSSRTGMAETQYF,TGTGCCAGCAGCTCGCGGACAGGGATGGCAGAGACCCAGTACTTC
TRBV20-1,few,TRBJ2-1,TRBD2,16,CSAEDTSGRAGDEQFF,TGCAGTGCTGAAGATACAAGCGGGAGGGCCGGGGATGAGCAGTTCTTC
TRBV6-2/TRBV6-3,few,TRBJ2-3,-,14,CASTKTGGTDTQYF,TGTGCCAGCACTAAAACGGGCGGCACAGATACGCAGTATTTT
TRBV2,many,TRBJ2-7,-,11,CASKAVYEQYF,TGTGCCAGCAAGGCAGTCTACGAGCAGTACTTC
TRBV7-2,-,TRBJ2-3,TRBD2,17,CASSWGVGRGATDTQYF,TGTGCCAGCAGCTGGGGGGTGGGGCGGGGGGCCACAGATACGCAGTATTTT
TRBV20-1,many,TRBJ2-1,TRBD1,15,CSARGDRGSYNEQFF,TGCAGTGCTAGAGGCGACAGGGGATCCTACAATGAGCAGTTCTTC
TRBV5-4,-,TRBJ2-6,TRBD1,14,CASREPDRGPSLTF,TGTGCCAGCAGGGAACCGGACAGGGGGCCCTCCCTGACTTTC
TRBV14,many,TRBJ2-2,-,12,CASSPDYLTLFF,TGTGCCAGCAGCCCCGACTACCTGACACTGTTTTTT
TRBV5-1,-,TRBJ2-2,-,13,CASKQENTGELFF,TGCGCCAGCAAACAGGAGAACACCGGGGAGCTGTTTTTT
TRBV5-1,-,TRBJ2-4,TRBD1,16,CASSLATGGPKNIQYF,TGCGCCAGCAGCTTGGCCACAGGGGGACCCAAAAACATTCAGTACTTC
TRBV2,-,TRBJ1-5,TRBD1,15,CASRAGQGINQPQHF,TGTGCCAGCAGAGCAGGACAGGGAATCAATCAGCCCCAGCATTTT
TRBV20-1,many,TRBJ1-5,-,16,CSARGGVRASNQPQHF,TGCAGTGCTAGGGGGGGCGTCCGAGCGAGCAATCAGCCCCAGCATTTT
TRBV9,few,TRBJ2-1,TRBD2,15,CASSVVAGSYNEQFF,TGTGCCAGCAGCGTAGTAGCGGGTTCCTACAATGAGCAGTTCTTC
TRBV12-3/TRBV12-4,many,TRBJ2-1,-,14,CASSHGSSYNEQFF,TGTGCCAGCAGCCACGGTAGCTCCTACAATGAGCAGTTCTTC
TRBV3-1,-,TRBJ2-2,TRBD2,18,CACSQIRLAGGSTGELFF,TGTGCCTGCAGCCAGATCCGACTAGCGGGAGGGTCGACCGGGGAGCTGTTTTTT
TRBV24-1,-,TRBJ1-1,TRBD1,13,CATRATGGTEAFF,TGTGCCACCAGAGCCACAGGGGGGACTGAAGCTTTCTTT
TRBV5-6,few,TRBJ2-5,-,16,CASSLEFGADQETQYF,TGTGCCAGCAGCTTGGAGTTCGGGGCGGATCAAGAGACCCAGTACTTC
TRBV20-1,few,TRBJ2-5,TRBD2,14,CSARTLAGGATQYF,TGCAGTGCTAGAACACTAGCGGGAGGGGCGACCCAGTACTTC
TRBV29-1,many,TRBJ1-1,-,12,CSVVGGFTEAFF,TGCAGCGTTGTTGGGGGATTTACTGAAGCTTTCTTT